The present T cell receptor beta chain was sequenced within a study of T cell responses to AZD1222 COVID-19 vaccine. Study-level findings and limits: With two AZD1222 doses given, Spike-specific TCR breadth and depth both rose.

A word on this clone: The antigen is unknown.

From germline, CDR1 is SGHDN and CDR2 FVKESK. The CDR3 has 15 residues. The ends lost 4 bases at V and 8 bases at J; junction bases unmatched: 8. Method: immunoSEQ multiplex PCR; TCRdb's copy keeps in-frame clones and lacks some. The table shows about 100,000 clones, with about 82% occurring only once. Source: peripheral blood, taken on day 0 of AZD1222 vaccination. This sequence originates from an adult in good health. The chain is built from TRBV14 and TRBJ1-6; 7 bases line up with TRBD1. This chain's CDR3 is CASSPRQGRDSPLHF. DNA for the CDR3: TGTGCCAGCAGCCCCAGACAGGGAAGGGATTCACCCCTCCACTTT.